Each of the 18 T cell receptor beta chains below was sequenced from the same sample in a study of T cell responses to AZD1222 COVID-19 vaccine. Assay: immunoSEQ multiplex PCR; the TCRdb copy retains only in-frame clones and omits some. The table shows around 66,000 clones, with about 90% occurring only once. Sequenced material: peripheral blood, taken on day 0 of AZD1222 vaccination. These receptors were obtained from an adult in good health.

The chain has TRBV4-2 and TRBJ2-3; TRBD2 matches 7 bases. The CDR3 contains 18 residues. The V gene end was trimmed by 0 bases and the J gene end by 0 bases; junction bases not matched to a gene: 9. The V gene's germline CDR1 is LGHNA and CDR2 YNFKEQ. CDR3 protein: CASSQDPAGTKSTDTQYF. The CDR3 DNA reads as TGTGCCAGCAGCCAAGATCCCGCCGGGACTAAGAGCACAGATACGCAGTATTTT.

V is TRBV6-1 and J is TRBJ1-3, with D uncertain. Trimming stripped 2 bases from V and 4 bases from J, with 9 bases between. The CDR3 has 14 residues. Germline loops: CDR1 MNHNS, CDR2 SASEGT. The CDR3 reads CASSERVAGNTIYF. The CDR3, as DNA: TGTGCCAGCAGTGAAAGGGTTGCGGGAAACACCATATATTTT.

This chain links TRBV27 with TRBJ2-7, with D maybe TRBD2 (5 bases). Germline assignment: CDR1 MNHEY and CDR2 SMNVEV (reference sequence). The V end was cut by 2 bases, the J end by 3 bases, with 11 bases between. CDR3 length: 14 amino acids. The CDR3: CASSLTAVHYEQYF. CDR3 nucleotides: TGTGCCAGCAGTTTAACAGCGGTTCACTACGAGCAGTACTTC.

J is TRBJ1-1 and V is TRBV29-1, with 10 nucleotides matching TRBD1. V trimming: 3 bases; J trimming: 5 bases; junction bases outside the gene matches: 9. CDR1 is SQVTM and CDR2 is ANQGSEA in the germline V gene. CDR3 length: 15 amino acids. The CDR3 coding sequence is TGCAGCGTTGACCCGACAGGGGGCGGGCGGACTGAAGCTTTCTTT. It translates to CSVDPTGGGRTEAFF.

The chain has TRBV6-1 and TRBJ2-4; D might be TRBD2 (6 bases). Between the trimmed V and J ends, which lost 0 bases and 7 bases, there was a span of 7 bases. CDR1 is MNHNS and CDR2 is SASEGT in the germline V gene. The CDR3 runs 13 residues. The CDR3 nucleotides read TGTGCCAGCAGTGAAGCTAGCGGCAACATTCAGTACTTC. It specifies CASSEASGNIQYF.

CDR3 in amino acids: CASSLDSIQPQHF. CDR3 coding DNA: TGTGCCAGCAGCTTAGATTCTATCCAGCCCCAGCATTTT. The chain links TRBV11-2 to TRBJ1-5, with no clear D. The CDR3 length is 13 residues. Trimming left V 0 bases short and J 7 bases short, with 7 bases between. Germline CDR1 reads SGHAT; CDR2 reads FQNNGV.

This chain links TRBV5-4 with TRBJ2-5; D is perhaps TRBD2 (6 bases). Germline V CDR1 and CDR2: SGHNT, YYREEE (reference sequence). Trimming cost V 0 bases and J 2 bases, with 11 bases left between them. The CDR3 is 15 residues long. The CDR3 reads CASSLDGGTQETQYF. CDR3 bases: TGTGCCAGCAGCTTGGATGGTGGGACTCAAGAGACCCAGTACTTC.

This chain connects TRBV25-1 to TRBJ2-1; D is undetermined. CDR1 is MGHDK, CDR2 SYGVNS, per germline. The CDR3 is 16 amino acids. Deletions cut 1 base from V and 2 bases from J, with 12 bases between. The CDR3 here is CASSESRLVTYNEQFF. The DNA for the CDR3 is TGTGCCAGCAGTGAATCCCGGCTAGTCACCTACAATGAGCAGTTCTTC.

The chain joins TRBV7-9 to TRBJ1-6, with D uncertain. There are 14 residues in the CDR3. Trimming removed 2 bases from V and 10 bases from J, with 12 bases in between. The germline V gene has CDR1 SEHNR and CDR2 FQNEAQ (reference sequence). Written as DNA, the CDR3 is TGTGCCAGCAGCTTAACGGGATTGGGGTCACCCCTCCACTTT. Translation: CASSLTGLGSPLHF.

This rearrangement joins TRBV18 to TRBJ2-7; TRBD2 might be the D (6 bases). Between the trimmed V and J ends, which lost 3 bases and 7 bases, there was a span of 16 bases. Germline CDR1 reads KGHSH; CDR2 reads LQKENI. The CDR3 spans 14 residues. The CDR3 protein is CASSPSGGDGEQYF. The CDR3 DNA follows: TGTGCCAGCTCACCTTCGGGCGGGGATGGGGAGCAGTACTTC.

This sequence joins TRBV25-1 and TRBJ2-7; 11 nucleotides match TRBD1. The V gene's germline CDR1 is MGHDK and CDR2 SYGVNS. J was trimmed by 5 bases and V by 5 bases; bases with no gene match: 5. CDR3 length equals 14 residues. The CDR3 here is CASSPGQGVNEQYF. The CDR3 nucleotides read TGTGCCAGCAGTCCGGGACAGGGGGTGAACGAGCAGTACTTC.

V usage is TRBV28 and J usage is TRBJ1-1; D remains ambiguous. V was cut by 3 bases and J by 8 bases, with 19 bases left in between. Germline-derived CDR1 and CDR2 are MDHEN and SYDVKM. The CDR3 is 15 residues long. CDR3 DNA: TGTGCCAGCAGTTTTTACTCCCGGGAGGTGGGCGAAGCTTTCTTT. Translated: CASSFYSREVGEAFF.

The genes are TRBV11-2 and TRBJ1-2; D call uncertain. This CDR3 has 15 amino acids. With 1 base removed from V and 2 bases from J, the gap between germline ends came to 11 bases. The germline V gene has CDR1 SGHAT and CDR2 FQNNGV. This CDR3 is CASSLGIQGNYGYTF. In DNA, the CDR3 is TGTGCCAGCAGCTTAGGAATACAAGGCAACTATGGCTACACCTTC.

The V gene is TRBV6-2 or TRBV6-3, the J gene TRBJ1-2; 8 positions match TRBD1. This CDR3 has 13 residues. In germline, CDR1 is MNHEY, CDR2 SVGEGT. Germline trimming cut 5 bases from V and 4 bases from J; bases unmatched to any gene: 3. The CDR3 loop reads CASSETGVYGYTF. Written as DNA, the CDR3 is TGTGCCAGCAGTGAGACAGGGGTCTATGGCTACACCTTC.

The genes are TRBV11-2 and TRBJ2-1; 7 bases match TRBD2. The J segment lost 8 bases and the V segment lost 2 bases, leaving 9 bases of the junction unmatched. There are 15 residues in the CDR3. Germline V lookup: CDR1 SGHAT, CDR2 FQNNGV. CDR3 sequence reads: CASSLRGLAGDEQFF. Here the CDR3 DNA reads TGTGCCAGCAGCTTACGGGGTCTCGCGGGAGATGAGCAGTTCTTC.

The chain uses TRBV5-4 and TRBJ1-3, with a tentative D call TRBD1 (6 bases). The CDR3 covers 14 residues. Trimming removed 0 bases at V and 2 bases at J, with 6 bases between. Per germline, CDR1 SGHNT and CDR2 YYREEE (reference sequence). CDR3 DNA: TGTGCCAGCAGCTTGGGGGGGCCTGGAAACACCATATATTTT. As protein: CASSLGGPGNTIYF.

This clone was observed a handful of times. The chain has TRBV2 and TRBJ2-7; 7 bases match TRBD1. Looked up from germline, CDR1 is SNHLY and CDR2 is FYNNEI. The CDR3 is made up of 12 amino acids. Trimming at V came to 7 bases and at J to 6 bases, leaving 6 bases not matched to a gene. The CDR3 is CASTTGKSEQYF. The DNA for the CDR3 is TGTGCCAGCACGACAGGGAAAAGCGAGCAGTACTTC. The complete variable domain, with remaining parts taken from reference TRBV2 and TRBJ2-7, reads EPEVTQTPSHQVTQMGQEVILRCVPISNHLYFYWYRQILGQKVEFLVSFYNNEISEKSEIFDDQFSVERPDGSNFTLKIRSTKLEDSAMYFCASTTGKSEQYFGPGTRLTVT.

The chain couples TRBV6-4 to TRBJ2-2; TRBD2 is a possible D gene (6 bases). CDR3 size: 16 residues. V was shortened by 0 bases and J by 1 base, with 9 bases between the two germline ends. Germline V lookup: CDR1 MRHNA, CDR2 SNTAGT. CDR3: CASSDSGTLNTGELFF. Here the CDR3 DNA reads TGTGCCAGCAGTGACTCCGGGACTTTGAACACCGGGGAGCTGTTTTTT.